Shown below are 3 T cell receptor beta chains from a single sample sequenced in a study of siplizumab effects on memory and regulatory T cells. Profiled with immunoSEQ multiplex PCR; TCRdb holds only in-frame clones, not every one. This table holds tens of thousands of clones, around 97% found once. Sequenced: naive CD4+ T cells sorted from blood. The receptor source for this set is a human donor in good health.

The chain couples TRBV14 to TRBJ2-7; TRBD2 agrees at 9 bases. Germline CDR1 SGHDN, CDR2 FVKESK. V lost 4 bases, J lost 1 base, and 5 bases stayed unmatched. This CDR3 region has 15 residues. This CDR3 is CASSRSAGGSYEQYF. CDR3 nucleotides: TGTGCCAGCAGCCGTTCTGCGGGGGGGTCCTACGAGCAGTACTTC.

V and J are TRBV18 and TRBJ2-7, with 9 bases lining up with TRBD1. The CDR3 sequence is 14 residues long. Germline lookup yields CDR1 KGHSH and CDR2 LQKENI. V was pared by 8 bases and J by 5 bases, with 10 bases of the junction left unmatched. The CDR3, as DNA: TGTGCCAGCCTACCGGGACAGGGTTTCGACGAGCAGTACTTC. It encodes CASLPGQGFDEQYF.

The chain carries TRBV10-2 and TRBJ2-1; D gene ambiguous. The V end lost 2 bases, the J end lost 12 bases, and 8 bases lay between the germline ends. Looked up from germline, CDR1 is WSHSY and CDR2 is SAAADI. This CDR3 has 11 amino acids. The CDR3 region is CASSEPTPQFF. DNA for the CDR3: TGCGCCAGCAGTGAGCCCACTCCGCAGTTCTTC.